Presented here are 23 T cell receptor beta chains from one specimen sequenced in a study of OX40 agonist ivuxolimab in advanced cancers. Profiled with immunoSEQ multiplex PCR; TCRdb holds only in-frame clones, not every one. There are around 35,000 clones in the sample; 81% occur only once, and over 1.2% lies in the top ten. Sequenced here: CD4+ or CD8+ T cells sorted from blood, sampled in a trial of the OX40 agonist ivuxolimab. All receptors come from an adult with an advanced solid tumor such as melanoma, head and neck, liver or kidney cancer.

The chain carries TRBV28 and TRBJ1-2, with a possible D match to TRBD1 (5 bases). V lost 6 bases and J lost 2, with 13 bases in between. Germline V gene sequence: CDR1 MDHEN, CDR2 SYDVKM. The CDR3 length is 14 residues. The CDR3 sequence is CASRTPGTNYGYTF. The CDR3 DNA is TGTGCCAGCAGGACTCCCGGGACCAACTATGGCTACACCTTC.

V and J are TRBV19 and TRBJ1-1; D not resolved. The V gene's germline CDR1 is LNHDA and CDR2 SQIVND (reference sequence). V lost 3 bases and J lost 8, with 16 bases in between. The CDR3 loop spans 14 amino acids. The CDR3 loop is CASSIQAALSEAFF. CDR3 DNA sequence: TGTGCCAGTAGTATTCAGGCCGCCTTAAGCGAAGCTTTCTTT.

V is TRBV11-2 and J is TRBJ2-2; 8 bases match TRBD2. J gave up 7 bases and V 6 bases, and 7 bases lay outside the gene matches. This CDR3 has 14 residues. The V gene's germline CDR1 is SGHAT and CDR2 FQNNGV. DNA for the CDR3: TGTGCCAGCAGTAAGGGACTAGTCGGCGGGGAGCTGTTTTTT. Protein sequence: CASSKGLVGGELFF. The full variable domain, in which reference TRBV11-2 and TRBJ2-2 provide the parts outside the CDR3, is EAGVAQSPRYKIIEKRQSVAFWCNPISGHATLYWYQQILGQGPKLLIQFQNNGVVDDSQLPKDRFSAERLKGVDSTLKIQPAKLEDSAVYLCASSKGLVGGELFFGEGSRLTVL.

This chain connects TRBV5-1 to TRBJ2-7; perhaps TRBD1 as D (5 bases). V was pared by 5 bases and J by 5 bases, with 17 bases between. CDR3 length: 14 amino acids. The germline V gene has CDR1 SGHRS and CDR2 YFSETQ. CDR3 sequence reads: CASRMQGSSDEQYF. In DNA, the CDR3 is TGCGCCAGCAGGATGCAGGGAAGTTCGGACGAGCAGTACTTC. The full variable domain, completed using reference TRBV5-1 and TRBJ2-7, is KAGVTQTPRYLIKTRGQQVTLSCSPISGHRSVSWYQQTPGQGLQFLFEYFSETQRNKGNFPGRFSGRQFSNSRSEMNVSTLELGDSALYLCASRMQGSSDEQYFGPGTRLTVT.

This clone was recorded a few times. This chain uses TRBV7-2 with TRBJ1-3; 8 nucleotides match TRBD1. The length of the CDR3 is 14 residues. V dropped 3 bases and J dropped 2; count of bases not matched to a gene: 0. CDR1 is SGHTA and CDR2 is FQGNSA in the germline V gene. The CDR3 DNA sequence: TGTGCCAGCAGCTTGGACAGGGCTGGAAACACCATATATTTT. This encodes CASSLDRAGNTIYF.

V gene TRBV1 combines with J gene TRBJ2-7; the table's D gene call, TRBD2, was not cross checked with the DNA. TRBV1 is reported as a pseudogene. CDR3 length equals 16 residues. The CDR3 DNA sequence: TGCACCAGCAGCCAAGAGGAGGGGGGGTCCGGGGGGCGGCTAAACTTC. Residues: CTSSQEEGGSGGRLNF.

This sequence joins TRBV19 and TRBJ2-1; either TRBD1 or TRBD2 may supply D (6 bases each). The CDR3 contains 15 residues. Looked up from germline, CDR1 is LNHDA and CDR2 is SQIVND (reference sequence). The V gene lost 7 bases and the J gene lost 3 bases, with 16 bases spanning the gap. CDR3 nucleotides: TGTGCCAGTAACCCCAGGGGAGGCGACTACAATGAGCAGTTCTTC. As protein: CASNPRGGDYNEQFF.

The genes are TRBV11-2 and TRBJ1-5; D gene unclear. CDR1 and CDR2 (germline): SGHAT, FQNNGV. The CDR3 has 13 amino acids. Trimming took off 5 bases at V and 3 bases at J, with 8 bases between the two ends. As DNA, the CDR3 is TGTGCCAGCAGCCGCAGCCTCAATCAGCCCCAGCATTTT. Its translation is CASSRSLNQPQHF.

V is TRBV12-5 and J is TRBJ1-2; D is uncertain. Germline loops: CDR1 LGHNT, CDR2 FRNRAP. The germline V and J ends were trimmed by 2 bases and 4 bases, with 11 bases remaining between them. This CDR3 has 14 amino acids. CDR3 residues: CASGLYPASYGYTF. CDR3 DNA: TGTGCTAGTGGTTTGTATCCAGCCTCCTATGGCTACACCTTC. The complete variable domain, with remaining parts taken from reference TRBV12-5 and TRBJ1-2, reads DARVTQTPRHKVTEMGQEVTMRCQPILGHNTVFWYRQTMMQGLELLAYFRNRAPLDDSGMPKDRFSAEMPDATLATLKIQPSEPRDSAVYFCASGLYPASYGYTFGSGTRLTVV.

The chain links TRBV9 to TRBJ2-2; tentatively, D is TRBD2 (6 bases). The CDR3 has 16 residues. Looked up from germline, CDR1 is SGDLS and CDR2 is YYNGEE. With 4 bases removed from V and 0 bases from J, the gap between germline ends came to 13 bases. CDR3 amino acids: CASSLGGGANTGELFF. The CDR3 DNA is TGTGCCAGCAGCCTAGGCGGCGGGGCGAACACCGGGGAGCTGTTTTTT.

A single count supports this clone. V gene TRBV19 combines with J gene TRBJ2-2; 8 bases are a match to TRBD2. CDR3 length equals 17 residues. The ends lost 6 bases at V and 1 base at J; junction bases unmatched: 10. Germline V CDR1 and CDR2: LNHDA, SQIVND (reference sequence). Here the CDR3 DNA reads TGTGCCAGTAGGTGGACTAGCCCAGGGGAGAACACCGGGGAGCTGTTTTTT. Translating gives CASRWTSPGENTGELFF.

The chain employs TRBV6-5 and TRBJ2-3; no reliable D call. Germline V gene sequence: CDR1 MNHEY, CDR2 SVGAGI. The CDR3 runs 11 residues. V was trimmed by 6 bases and J by 3 bases, leaving 4 bases between them. The DNA of the CDR3 is TGTGCCAGCAGGTATACAGATACGCAGTATTTT. Its protein product is CASRYTDTQYF.

The chain uses TRBV7-8 and TRBJ1-5; maybe TRBD1 (6 bases). This CDR3 has 15 amino acids. CDR1 and CDR2 (germline): SGHVS, FQNEAQ. V shed 3 bases and J shed 2 bases, with 11 bases lying between them. The CDR3 loop reads CASSLGGRGNQPQHF. The CDR3 coding sequence is TGTGCCAGCAGCTTGGGGGGCAGGGGCAATCAGCCCCAGCATTTT.

In its sample, this clone was seen once. The chain is built from TRBV9 and TRBJ2-6; D is unresolved. The CDR3 is made up of 14 amino acids. V lost 0 bases to trimming and J lost 3 bases, with 4 bases between them. CDR1 is SGDLS, CDR2 YYNGEE, per germline. The CDR3 reads CASSVAGGANVLTF. CDR3 DNA: TGTGCCAGCAGCGTAGCTGGTGGGGCCAACGTCCTGACTTTC.

The rearrangement joins TRBV19 to TRBJ2-7; 7 bases are shared with TRBD1. Germline CDR1 LNHDA, CDR2 SQIVND (reference sequence). J lost 6 bases, V lost 6 bases, and 11 bases had no gene match. The CDR3 length is 14 residues. The DNA of the CDR3 is TGTGCCAGTAGCTTTAACAGGGGTGTCGGCGAGCAGTACTTC. It codes for CASSFNRGVGEQYF. Based on the CDR3 plus reference TRBV19 and TRBJ2-7, the full variable domain is DGGITQSPKYLFRKEGQNVTLSCEQNLNHDAMYWYRQDPGQGLRLIYYSQIVNDFQKGDIAEGYSVSREKKESFPLTVTSAQKNPTAFYLCASSFNRGVGEQYFGPGTRLTVT.

This clone has just one count. Being one base from a much bigger clone, this may be a read error. Here the CDR3 reads CASSSGPGPPYEQYF. The CDR3 region has the DNA TGTGCCAGCAGTTCGGGCCCGGGCCCTCCCTACGAGCAGTACTTC. The chain uses TRBV27 and TRBJ2-7, with D uncertain. The germline CDR1 and CDR2 sequences are MNHEY and SMNVEV (reference sequence). This CDR3 contains 15 residues. V dropped 4 bases and J dropped 2 bases, with 15 bases sitting between them.

The V gene is TRBV27, the J gene TRBJ2-7, with a tentative D call TRBD1 (6 bases). This CDR3 is 15 amino acids long. Germline CDR1 and CDR2: MNHEY and SMNVEV (reference sequence). Trimming cost V 4 bases and J 3 bases, with 16 bases left between them. CDR3 amino acids: CASSSILGTLYEQYF. CDR3 nucleotides: TGTGCCAGCAGTTCAATCCTCGGGACACTCTACGAGCAGTACTTC.

This clone was found once. The chain couples TRBV28 to TRBJ1-3; D is possibly TRBD1 (5 bases). The CDR3 totals 16 residues. Germline assignment: CDR1 MDHEN and CDR2 SYDVKM. The V end was cut by 5 bases, the J end by 8 bases, with 22 bases between. The CDR3 sequence is CASSPPGAFKRDTIYF. DNA of the CDR3: TGTGCCAGCAGTCCCCCTGGGGCATTCAAGAGGGACACCATATATTTT.

The CDR3 DNA sequence: TGCGCCAGCAGCCAAGGCTATCTGGTCGATACGCAGTATTTT. Its translation: CASSQGYLVDTQYF. The chain is built from TRBV4-3 and TRBJ2-3; unclear D gene. Deletions cut 1 base from V and 6 bases from J, with 11 bases between. Germline V lookup: CDR1 LGHNA, CDR2 YSLEER. The CDR3 consists of 14 residues.

This clone has more than one count but fewer than ten. This chain uses TRBV7-6 with TRBJ1-1; 9 bases fit TRBD1. This CDR3 spans 16 amino acids. The junction had 12 bases not matched to a gene; V was cut back by 5 bases and J by 5 bases. The germline gives CDR1 SGHVS, CDR2 FNYEAQ. The DNA for the CDR3 is TGTGCCAGCAGCACCGGACAGGGGACATACTCTACTGAAGCTTTCTTT. Translated, it gives CASSTGQGTYSTEAFF.

The chain combines TRBV11-2 with TRBJ2-7; tentative D call: TRBD2 (6 bases). The CDR3 is 15 amino acids. The germline V gene has CDR1 SGHAT and CDR2 FQNNGV. Trimming removed 0 bases from V and 1 base from J, with 10 bases in between. CDR3 loop: CASSLDPGESYEQYF. The CDR3 DNA reads TGTGCCAGCAGCTTAGACCCGGGGGAGTCCTACGAGCAGTACTTC.

The chain combines TRBV23-1 with TRBJ2-7; 8 bases align to TRBD1. TRBV23-1 is known as an ORF, though its function is uncertain. The trim removed 7 bases at V and 3 bases at J, leaving 11 bases unmatched. This CDR3 has 15 residues. The CDR3 nucleotides are TGCGCCAGCACTAACTCACAGGGGGAAAGCTACGAGCAGTACTTC. Translated: CASTNSQGESYEQYF.

The chain uses TRBV4-3 and TRBJ2-1, with 7 bases that match TRBD1. J lost 9 bases, V lost 3 bases, and 8 bases had no gene match. The CDR3 length is 14 residues. CDR1 is LGHNA and CDR2 is YSLEER in the germline V gene. The CDR3 loop reads CASSHSTGESEQFF. The CDR3 coding sequence is TGCGCCAGCAGCCACAGCACAGGGGAAAGTGAGCAGTTCTTC.